These T cell receptor beta chains were read from a single sample in a study of blood T cell repertoires in COVID-19. TCRdb's copy holds only in-frame clones and misses some; the assay was immunoSEQ multiplex PCR. The table includes around 200,000 clones, roughly 84% detected once. Material for sequencing was peripheral blood. These receptors originate from a man over 45 with active or convalescent COVID-19. Each CDR3 is given with its conserved first and last residue. A D gene is named only where the DNA matches it firmly. Size is omitted from some rows. Given values are once, few, many or a class for expanded clones.

v_call	clone_size	cdr3_length	j_call	d_call	cdr3_nt	cdr3_aa
TRBV7-9	few	14	TRBJ1-5	-	TGTGCCAGCAGCTGGGGACAAGACAATCAGCCCCAGCATTTT	CASSWGQDNQPQHF
TRBV3-1/TRBV3-2	-	15	TRBJ2-3	-	TGTGCCAGCAGCCAAGAACCGGAGGGGATAGATACGCAGTATTTT	CASSQEPEGIDTQYF
TRBV5-1	-	14	TRBJ1-4	-	TGCGCCAGCAGCTTAGGGACACCGAATGAAAAACTGTTTTTT	CASSLGTPNEKLFF
TRBV18	-	16	TRBJ1-1	-	TGTGCCAGCTCCTCGGGGGGGGGCACCATGAACACTGAAGCTTTCTTT	CASSSGGGTMNTEAFF
TRBV24-1	-	13	TRBJ2-7	TRBD1	TGTGCCACCAGTGGGGGGACAGGTCAGGGGCAGTACTTC	CATSGGTGQGQYF
TRBV18	-	18	TRBJ2-7	TRBD2	TGTGCCAGCTCACCAGAGATTCGGACTAGCGGGGGGGCGAGCGAGCAGTACTTC	CASSPEIRTSGGASEQYF
TRBV7-8	-	15	TRBJ2-7	-	TGTGCCAGCAGCCCACGACTTGGGAGCTCCTACGAGCAGTACTTC	CASSPRLGSSYEQYF
TRBV5-1	-	14	TRBJ1-3	-	TGCGCCAGCAGCTTGGGCAGGGCTGGAAACACCATATATTTT	CASSLGRAGNTIYF
TRBV7-3	-	14	TRBJ1-5	TRBD1	TGTGCCAGCAGCTACCAGGACAGGAATCAGCCCCAGCATTTT	CASSYQDRNQPQHF
TRBV5-4	-	15	TRBJ1-2	TRBD1	TGTGCCAGCAGCTCGTCCGGGACAGGGGCCTATGGCTACACCTTC	CASSSSGTGAYGYTF
TRBV7-6	few	15	TRBJ2-1	TRBD2	TGTGCCAGCAGCTTAAACGCGGGGGGGCGTAATGAGCAGTTCTTC	CASSLNAGGRNEQFF
TRBV6-2/TRBV6-3	once	13	TRBJ1-1	-	TGTGCCAGCAGTGTCAGGGAGAACACTGAAGCTTTCTTT	CASSVRENTEAFF
TRBV7-3	few	16	TRBJ2-3	TRBD1	TGTGCCAGCAGCTTAGCCGGGACAGGGGCCGCAGATACGCAGTATTTT	CASSLAGTGAADTQYF
TRBV27	-	16	TRBJ1-6	TRBD1	TGTGCCAGCAGTTTATCGCAGGGGGTCTATAATTCACCCCTCCACTTT	CASSLSQGVYNSPLHF
TRBV19	-	14	TRBJ1-4	TRBD1	TGTGCCAGTACCGTGGACAGGGGAAATGAAAAACTGTTTTTT	CASTVDRGNEKLFF
TRBV5-1	-	17	TRBJ1-2	TRBD1	TGCGCCAGCAGCTTGACCGGGACAGGGGGCACTAACTATGGCTACACCTTC	CASSLTGTGGTNYGYTF
TRBV19	-	19	TRBJ2-3	TRBD2	TGTGCCAGTAGTACCGGGACTAGCGGGGCCCGAACTAGCACAGATACGCAGTATTTT	CASSTGTSGARTSTDTQYF
TRBV7-8	-	13	TRBJ1-6	-	TGTGCCAGCAGCTTTCCGAGATATTCACCCCTCCACTTT	CASSFPRYSPLHF
TRBV25-1	-	14	TRBJ1-1	TRBD1	TGTGCCAGCAGTGAGACAGGGTTTAACACTGAAGCTTTCTTT	CASSETGFNTEAFF
TRBV7-3	-	15	TRBJ1-5	-	TGTGCCAGCAGGACCGGGAGGGTAGTATACCAGCCCCAGCATTTT	CASRTGRVVYQPQHF
TRBV18	-	15	TRBJ2-3	TRBD2	TGTGCCAGCTCACCCGGACTAGCGGGGGCAGATACGCAGTATTTT	CASSPGLAGADTQYF
TRBV7-7	-	15	TRBJ2-1	TRBD2	TGTGCCAGCAGCTTGGGCCCTAGCGGGGGTTATGAGCAGTTCTTC	CASSLGPSGGYEQFF
TRBV30	-	11	TRBJ2-7	-	TGTGCCTGGGACACCTCCTACGAGCAGTACTTC	CAWDTSYEQYF
TRBV7-9	-	11	TRBJ2-5	-	TGTGCCAGCAGCTTACTGGAGACCCAGTACTTC	CASSLLETQYF
TRBV1	few	16	TRBJ1-4	-	TGCACCAGCAGCCGGCCAACGGGGTGTGCGGTAGAAAAACTGTTTTTT	CTSSRPTGCAVEKLFF
TRBV10-2	-	14	TRBJ1-1	-	TGCGCCAGCAAGTCAAGAGATTTAAACACTGAAGCTTTCTTT	CASKSRDLNTEAFF
TRBV7-2	-	15	TRBJ2-7	TRBD1	TGTGCCAGCAGCCAGACGACAGGGAACAACTACGAGCAGTACTTC	CASSQTTGNNYEQYF
TRBV7-3	-	14	TRBJ1-3	TRBD1	TGTGCCAGCAGCGACAGGGTTTCGGGAAACACCATATATTTT	CASSDRVSGNTIYF
TRBV18	-	13	TRBJ1-5	TRBD1	TGTGCCAGCTCATCTGACAGGGATCAGCCCCAGCATTTT	CASSSDRDQPQHF
TRBV4-2	-	18	TRBJ2-6	TRBD2	TGTGCCAGCAGCCAAGATTCAGCGGGGGTCACTGGGGCCAACGTCCTGACTTTC	CASSQDSAGVTGANVLTF
TRBV5-1	-	12	TRBJ2-1	-	TGCGCCAGCAGCTTGGCCGGTGTTGAGCAGTTCTTC	CASSLAGVEQFF
TRBV7-9	few	14	TRBJ2-7	TRBD2	TGTGCCAGCAGCTTAAGGGAGGGTGCCTACGAGCAGTACTTC	CASSLREGAYEQYF